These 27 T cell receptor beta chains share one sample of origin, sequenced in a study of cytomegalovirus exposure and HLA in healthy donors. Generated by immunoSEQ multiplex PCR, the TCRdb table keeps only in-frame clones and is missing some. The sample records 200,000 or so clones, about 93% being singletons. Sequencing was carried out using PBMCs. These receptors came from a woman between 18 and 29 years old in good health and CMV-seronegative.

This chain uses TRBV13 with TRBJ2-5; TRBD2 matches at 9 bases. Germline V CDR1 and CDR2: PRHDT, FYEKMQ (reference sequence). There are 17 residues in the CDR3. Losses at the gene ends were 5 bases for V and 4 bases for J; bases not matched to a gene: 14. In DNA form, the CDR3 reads TGTGCCAGCAGCCGCCGACTAGCGGAAGAGATGAGAGAGACCCAGTACTTC. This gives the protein CASSRRLAEEMRETQYF.

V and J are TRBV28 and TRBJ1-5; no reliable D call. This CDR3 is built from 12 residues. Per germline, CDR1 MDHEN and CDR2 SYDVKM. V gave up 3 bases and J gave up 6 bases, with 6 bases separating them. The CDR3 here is CASSFSFQPQHF. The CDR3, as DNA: TGTGCCAGCAGTTTCTCGTTTCAGCCCCAGCATTTT.

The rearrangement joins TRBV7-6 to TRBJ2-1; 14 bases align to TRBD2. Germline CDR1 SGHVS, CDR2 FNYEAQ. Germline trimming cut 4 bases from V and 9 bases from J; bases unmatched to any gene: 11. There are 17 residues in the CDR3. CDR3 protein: CASSSISTSGRAVEQFF. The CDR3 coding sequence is TGTGCCAGCAGCTCCATATCGACTAGCGGGAGGGCCGTTGAGCAGTTCTTC.

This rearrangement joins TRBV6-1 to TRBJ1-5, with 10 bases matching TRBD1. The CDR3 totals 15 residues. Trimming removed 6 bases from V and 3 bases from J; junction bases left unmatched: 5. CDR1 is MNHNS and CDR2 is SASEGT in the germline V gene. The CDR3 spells CASRDGTGVNQPQHF. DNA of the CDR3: TGTGCCAGCAGGGACGGGACAGGGGTCAATCAGCCCCAGCATTTT.

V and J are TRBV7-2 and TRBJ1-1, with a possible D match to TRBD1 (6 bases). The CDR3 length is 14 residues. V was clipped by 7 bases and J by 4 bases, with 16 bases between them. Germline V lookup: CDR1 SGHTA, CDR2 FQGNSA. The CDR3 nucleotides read TGTGCCAGCAAAGTGGGGGGGCACGGCACTGAAGCTTTCTTT. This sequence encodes CASKVGGHGTEAFF.

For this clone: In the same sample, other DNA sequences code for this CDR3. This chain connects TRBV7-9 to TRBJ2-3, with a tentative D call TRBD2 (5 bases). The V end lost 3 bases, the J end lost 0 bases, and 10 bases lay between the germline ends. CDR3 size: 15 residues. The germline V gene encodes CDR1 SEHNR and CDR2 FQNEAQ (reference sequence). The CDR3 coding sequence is TGTGCCAGCAGCTTTTTGAGCGGAAGCACAGATACGCAGTATTTT. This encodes CASSFLSGSTDTQYF.

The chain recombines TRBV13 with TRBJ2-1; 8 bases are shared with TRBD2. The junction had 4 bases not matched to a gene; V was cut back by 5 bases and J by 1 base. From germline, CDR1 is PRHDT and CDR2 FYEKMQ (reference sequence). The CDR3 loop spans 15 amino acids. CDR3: CASSPLAGSYNEQFF. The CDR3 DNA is TGTGCCAGCAGCCCGTTAGCGGGATCCTACAATGAGCAGTTCTTC.

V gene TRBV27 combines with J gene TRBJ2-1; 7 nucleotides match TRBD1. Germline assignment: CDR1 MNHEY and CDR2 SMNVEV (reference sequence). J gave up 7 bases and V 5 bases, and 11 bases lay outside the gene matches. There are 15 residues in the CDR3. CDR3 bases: TGTGCCAGCAGTCCTAGACAGGGCTTAGATAATGAGCAGTTCTTC. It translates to CASSPRQGLDNEQFF.

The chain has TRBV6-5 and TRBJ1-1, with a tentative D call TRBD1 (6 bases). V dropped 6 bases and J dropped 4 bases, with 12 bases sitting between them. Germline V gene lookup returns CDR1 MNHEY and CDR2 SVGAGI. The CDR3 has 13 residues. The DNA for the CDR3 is TGTGCCAGCAGACCACGAGGGGGCACTGAAGCTTTCTTT. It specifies CASRPRGGTEAFF.

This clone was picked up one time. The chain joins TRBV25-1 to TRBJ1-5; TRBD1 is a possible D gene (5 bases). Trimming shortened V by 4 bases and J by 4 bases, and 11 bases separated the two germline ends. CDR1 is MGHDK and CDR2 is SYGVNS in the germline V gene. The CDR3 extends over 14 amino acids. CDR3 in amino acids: CASSATATNQPQHF. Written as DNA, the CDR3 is TGTGCCAGCAGTGCGACAGCCACAAATCAGCCCCAGCATTTT.

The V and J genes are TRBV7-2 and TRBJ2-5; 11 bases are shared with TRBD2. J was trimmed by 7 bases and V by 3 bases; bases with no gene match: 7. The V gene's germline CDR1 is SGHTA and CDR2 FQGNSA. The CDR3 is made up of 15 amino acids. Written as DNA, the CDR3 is TGTGCCAGCAGCTTCACTAGCGGGAGTGTAGGGACCCAGTACTTC. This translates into CASSFTSGSVGTQYF.

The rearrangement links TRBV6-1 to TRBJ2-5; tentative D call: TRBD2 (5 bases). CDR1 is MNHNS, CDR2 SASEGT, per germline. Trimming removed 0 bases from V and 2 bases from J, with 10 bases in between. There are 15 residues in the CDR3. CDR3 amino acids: CASSEARVPQETQYF. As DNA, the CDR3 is TGTGCCAGCAGTGAAGCGAGGGTTCCTCAAGAGACCCAGTACTTC.

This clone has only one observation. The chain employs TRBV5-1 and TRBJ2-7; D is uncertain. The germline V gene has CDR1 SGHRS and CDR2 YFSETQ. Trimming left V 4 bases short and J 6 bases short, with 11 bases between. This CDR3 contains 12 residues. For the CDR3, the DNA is TGCGCCAGCAGCCAATCACTTGGCGAGCAGTACTTC. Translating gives CASSQSLGEQYF.

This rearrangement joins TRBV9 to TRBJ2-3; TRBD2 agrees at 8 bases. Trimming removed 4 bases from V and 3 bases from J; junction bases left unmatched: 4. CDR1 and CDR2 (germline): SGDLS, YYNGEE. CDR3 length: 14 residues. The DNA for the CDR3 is TGTGCCAGCAGCCCGGGACTAGAAACAGATACGCAGTATTTT. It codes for CASSPGLETDTQYF.

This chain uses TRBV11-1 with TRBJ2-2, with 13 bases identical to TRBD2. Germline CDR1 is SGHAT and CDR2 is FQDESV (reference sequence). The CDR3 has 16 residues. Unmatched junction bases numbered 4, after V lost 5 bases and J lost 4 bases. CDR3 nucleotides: TGTGCCAGCAGCCACGGGACTAGCGGGGTCACCGGGGAGCTGTTTTTT. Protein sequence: CASSHGTSGVTGELFF.

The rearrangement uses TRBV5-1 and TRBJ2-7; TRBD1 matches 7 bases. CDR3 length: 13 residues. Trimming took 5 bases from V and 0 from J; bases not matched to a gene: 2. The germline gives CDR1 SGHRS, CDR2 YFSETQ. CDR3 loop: CASSSGGSYEQYF. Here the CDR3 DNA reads TGCGCCAGCAGTTCAGGGGGCTCCTACGAGCAGTACTTC. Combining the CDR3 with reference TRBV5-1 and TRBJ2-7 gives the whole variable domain KAGVTQTPRYLIKTRGQQVTLSCSPISGHRSVSWYQQTPGQGLQFLFEYFSETQRNKGNFPGRFSGRQFSNSRSEMNVSTLELGDSALYLCASSSGGSYEQYFGPGTRLTVT.

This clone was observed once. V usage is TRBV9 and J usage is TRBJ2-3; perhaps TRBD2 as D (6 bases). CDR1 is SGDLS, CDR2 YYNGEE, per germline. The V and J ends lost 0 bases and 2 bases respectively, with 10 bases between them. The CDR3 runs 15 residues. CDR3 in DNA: TGTGCCAGCAGCGTAGCGGGAGCGTTCACAGATACGCAGTATTTT. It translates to CASSVAGAFTDTQYF. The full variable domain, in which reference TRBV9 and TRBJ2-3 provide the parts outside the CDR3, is DSGVTQTPKHLITATGQRVTLRCSPRSGDLSVYWYQQSLDQGLQFLIQYYNGEERAKGNILERFSAQQFPDLHSELNLSSLELGDSALYFCASSVAGAFTDTQYFGPGTRLTVL.

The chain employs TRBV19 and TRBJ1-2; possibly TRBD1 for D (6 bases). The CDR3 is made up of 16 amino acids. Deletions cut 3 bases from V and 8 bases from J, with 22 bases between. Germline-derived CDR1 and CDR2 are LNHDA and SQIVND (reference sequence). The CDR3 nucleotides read TGTGCCAGTAGTATTCCGGTTTTTAGGACAGAGAGCGGCTACACCTTC. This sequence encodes CASSIPVFRTESGYTF.

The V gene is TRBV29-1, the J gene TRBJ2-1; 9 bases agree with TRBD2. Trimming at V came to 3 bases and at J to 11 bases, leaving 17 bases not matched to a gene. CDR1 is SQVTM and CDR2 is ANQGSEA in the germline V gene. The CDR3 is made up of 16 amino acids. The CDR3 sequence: CSVEGWGRTSGPQQFF. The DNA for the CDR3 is TGCAGCGTTGAGGGTTGGGGACGTACTAGCGGGCCCCAGCAGTTCTTC.

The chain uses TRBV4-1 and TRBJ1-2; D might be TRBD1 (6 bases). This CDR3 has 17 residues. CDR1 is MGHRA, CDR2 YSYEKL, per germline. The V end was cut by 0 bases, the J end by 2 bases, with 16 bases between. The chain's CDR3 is CASSQDIGQINNYGYTF. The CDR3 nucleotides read TGCGCCAGCAGCCAAGATATCGGACAGATAAACAACTATGGCTACACCTTC.

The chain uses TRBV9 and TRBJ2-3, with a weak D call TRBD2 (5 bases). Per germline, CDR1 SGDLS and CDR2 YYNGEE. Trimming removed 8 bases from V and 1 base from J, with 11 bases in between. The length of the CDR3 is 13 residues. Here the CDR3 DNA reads TGTGCCAGTAATAGCGTGGGCACAGATACGCAGTATTTT. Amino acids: CASNSVGTDTQYF.

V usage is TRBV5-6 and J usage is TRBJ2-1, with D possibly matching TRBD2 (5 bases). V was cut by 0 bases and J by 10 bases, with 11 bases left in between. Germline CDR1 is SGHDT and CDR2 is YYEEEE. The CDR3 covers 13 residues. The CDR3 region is CASSLVASWEQFF. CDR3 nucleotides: TGTGCCAGCAGCTTGGTAGCTAGCTGGGAGCAGTTCTTC.

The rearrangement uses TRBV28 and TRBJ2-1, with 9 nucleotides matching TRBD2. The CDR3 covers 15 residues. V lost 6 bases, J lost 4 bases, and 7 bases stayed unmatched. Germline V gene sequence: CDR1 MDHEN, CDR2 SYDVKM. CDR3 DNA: TGTGCCAGCAGCATAGCGGGAGAGCGTTACAATGAGCAGTTCTTC. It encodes CASSIAGERYNEQFF.

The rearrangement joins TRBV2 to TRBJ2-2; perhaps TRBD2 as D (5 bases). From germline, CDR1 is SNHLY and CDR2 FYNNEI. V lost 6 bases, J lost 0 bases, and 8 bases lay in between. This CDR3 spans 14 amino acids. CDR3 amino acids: CASRGRTNTGELFF. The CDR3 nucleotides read TGTGCCAGCAGGGGGAGAACGAACACCGGGGAGCTGTTTTTT.

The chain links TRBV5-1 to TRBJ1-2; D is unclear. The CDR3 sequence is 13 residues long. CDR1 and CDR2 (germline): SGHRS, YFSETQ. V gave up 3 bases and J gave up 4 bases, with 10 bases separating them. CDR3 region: CASSSQRGYGYTF. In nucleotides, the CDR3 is TGCGCCAGCAGCTCACAACGAGGCTATGGCTACACCTTC.

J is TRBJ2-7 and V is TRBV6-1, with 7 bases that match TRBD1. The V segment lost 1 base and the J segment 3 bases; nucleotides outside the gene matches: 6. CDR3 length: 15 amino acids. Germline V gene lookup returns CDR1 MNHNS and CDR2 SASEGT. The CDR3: CASSEVGDRFYEQYF. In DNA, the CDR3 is TGTGCCAGCAGTGAAGTAGGGGACAGATTCTACGAGCAGTACTTC.

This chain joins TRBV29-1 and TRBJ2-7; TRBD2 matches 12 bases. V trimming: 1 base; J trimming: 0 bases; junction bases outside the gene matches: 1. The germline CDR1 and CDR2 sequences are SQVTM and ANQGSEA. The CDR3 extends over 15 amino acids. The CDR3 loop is CSVEGTSGISYEQYF. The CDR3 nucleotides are TGCAGCGTTGAAGGGACTAGCGGGATCTCCTACGAGCAGTACTTC.